The clone carrying this T cell receptor (beta chain) was picked up a small number of times. Its matching antigen is unknown. This record belongs to a study of CD4 T cells in relation to SARS-CoV-2 and coronaviruses. Study context: ViraFEST: approximately ten-day antigen culture of PBMCs, then TCR beta CDR3 sequencing.

Trimming took off 5 bases at V and 5 bases at J, with 11 bases between the two ends. The CDR3 is made up of 13 amino acids. Looked up from germline, CDR1 is SGHKS and CDR2 is YYEKEE (reference sequence). The unexposed donors gave CD4+ T cells in about 2010-2019, prior to COVID-19. After nine to ten days of culture, CD4+ T cells were isolated. Testing used SARS-CoV-2 S/N and four cold-coronavirus spikes on unexposed-donor CD4+ T cells, cells permitting. Here immunoSEQ multiplex PCR was the method, and the copy in TCRdb shows in-frame clones only, minus some. The repertoire holds around 16,000 clones, with 70% to 80% as singletons.

This chain uses TRBV5-5 with TRBJ1-5, with a possible D match to TRBD1 (5 bases). What was sequenced was CD4+ T cells from PBMCs, cultured in vitro. This TCR came from a human donor in good health. The CDR3 here is CASSPGLYQPQHF. CDR3 bases: TGTGCCAGCAGTCCAGGGTTATATCAGCCCCAGCATTTT.